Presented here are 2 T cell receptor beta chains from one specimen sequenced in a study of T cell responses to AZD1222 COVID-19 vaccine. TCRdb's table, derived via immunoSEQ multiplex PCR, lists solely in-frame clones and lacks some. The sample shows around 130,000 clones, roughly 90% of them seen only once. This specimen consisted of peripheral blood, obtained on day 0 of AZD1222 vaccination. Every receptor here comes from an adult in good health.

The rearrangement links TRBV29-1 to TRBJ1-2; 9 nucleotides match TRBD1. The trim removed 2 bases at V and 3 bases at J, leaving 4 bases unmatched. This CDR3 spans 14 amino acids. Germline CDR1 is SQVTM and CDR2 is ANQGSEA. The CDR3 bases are TGCAGCGTTGAATCGACAGGGGGGCACTATGGCTACACCTTC. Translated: CSVESTGGHYGYTF.

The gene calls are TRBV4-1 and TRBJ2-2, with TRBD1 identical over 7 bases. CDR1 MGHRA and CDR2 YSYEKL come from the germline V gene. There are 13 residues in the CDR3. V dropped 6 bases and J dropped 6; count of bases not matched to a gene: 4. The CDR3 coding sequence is TGCGCCAGCAGGTCGACAGGGCCCGGGGAGCTGTTTTTT. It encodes CASRSTGPGELFF.